Listed below are T cell receptor beta chains from one sample, sequenced in a study of cytomegalovirus exposure and HLA in healthy donors. Measured with immunoSEQ multiplex PCR; TCRdb has only the in-frame clones, and not every one. The sample carries more than 90,000 clones, approximately 79% recorded once. Sequenced: PBMCs. The receptor set was obtained from a man in his fifties in good health and CMV-seropositive. CDR3s include the opening cysteine and the closing phenylalanine or tryptophan. Each record gives: V gene, D gene, J gene, clone size, CDR3 length, CDR3 protein, CDR3 DNA. A D gene is named only where the DNA matches it firmly. Expanded clones are given a class, and other clones once, few, many or no size at all.

TRBV19,-,TRBJ2-7,-,13,CASSITGPGEQYF,TGTGCCAGTAGTATTACTGGACCAGGGGAGCAGTACTTC
TRBV7-9,-,TRBJ1-1,few,13,CASSFGGNTEAFF,TGTGCCAGCAGCTTCGGGGGAAACACTGAAGCTTTCTTT
TRBV4-1,-,TRBJ1-6,-,15,CASKERGSYNSPLHF,TGCGCCAGCAAGGAGCGTGGCTCCTATAATTCACCCCTCCACTTT
TRBV4-3,-,TRBJ1-1,once,16,CASSQDIHRVGTEAFF,TGCGCCAGCAGCCAAGATATCCACAGGGTGGGCACTGAAGCTTTCTTT
TRBV2,-,TRBJ2-5,-,13,CASRGQSQETQYF,TGTGCCAGCAGAGGACAGAGTCAAGAGACCCAGTACTTC
TRBV5-4,TRBD1,TRBJ2-7,-,15,CASSPGQGAAYEQYF,TGTGCCAGCAGCCCAGGACAGGGGGCAGCGTATGAGCAGTACTTC
TRBV5-4,-,TRBJ2-7,-,14,CASSLGSLTYEQYF,TGTGCCAGCAGCTTGGGTAGTCTAACCTACGAGCAGTACTTC
TRBV9,TRBD2,TRBJ2-1,-,16,CASSVAGGQVLGEQFF,TGTGCCAGCAGCGTAGCGGGAGGGCAAGTTTTGGGTGAGCAGTTCTTC
TRBV5-4,-,TRBJ2-1,-,15,CASSAPGDSPREQFF,TGTGCCAGCAGCGCCCCGGGGGACAGCCCCAGGGAGCAGTTCTTC
TRBV11-3,TRBD1,TRBJ2-7,-,15,CASSHEGTGVVEQYF,TGTGCCAGCAGCCACGAAGGGACAGGGGTTGTCGAGCAGTACTTC
TRBV19,TRBD1,TRBJ1-2,-,14,CASSTLLDRGLYTF,TGTGCCAGTAGTACCCTCTTGGACAGGGGCCTCTACACCTTC
TRBV5-1,-,TRBJ1-6,-,18,CASSLSAGQNSYNSPLHF,TGCGCCAGCAGCTTGAGTGCCGGACAAAACTCCTATAATTCACCCCTCCACTTT
TRBV12-5,-,TRBJ2-3,once,17,CASGLYTERVRRDTQYF,TGTGCTAGTGGCTTGTATACCGAGCGGGTCAGGCGAGATACGCAGTATTTT
TRBV27,TRBD1,TRBJ2-1,few,15,CASSLTGAAYNEQFF,TGTGCCAGCAGTTTGACAGGGGCAGCGTACAATGAGCAGTTCTTC
TRBV5-4,-,TRBJ2-7,-,14,CASSLGSLTYEQYF,TGTGCCAGCAGCTTGGGTAGTCTAACCTACGAGCAGTACTTC
TRBV9,TRBD2,TRBJ2-3,-,15,CASSELAGLTDTQYF,TGTGCCAGCAGCGAGCTAGCGGGGTTGACAGATACGCAGTATTTT
TRBV7-9,-,TRBJ2-7,few,14,CASSRSQGTYEQYF,TGTGCCAGCAGCCGCTCCCAGGGAACCTACGAGCAGTACTTC
TRBV27,TRBD1,TRBJ2-1,once,15,CASSLSRTGYNEQFF,TGTGCCAGCAGTTTAAGCCGGACAGGGTACAATGAGCAGTTCTTC
TRBV7-2,-,TRBJ2-1,-,13,CASSINRAGEQFF,TGTGCCAGCAGCATCAACAGGGCAGGGGAGCAGTTCTTC
TRBV9,-,TRBJ2-3,-,17,CASSAFTSSGTTDTQYF,TGTGCCAGCAGTGCTTTTACATCCAGCGGTACCACAGATACGCAGTATTTT
TRBV6-6,TRBD1,TRBJ1-2,once,16,CASSATGTGGNYGYTF,TGTGCCAGCAGTGCCACCGGGACAGGGGGTAACTATGGCTACACCTTC
TRBV19,-,TRBJ1-5,-,15,CASRSDRSSNQPQHF,TGTGCCAGTAGAAGCGACAGGTCTAGCAATCAGCCCCAGCATTTT